This T cell receptor (beta chain) was retrieved from a study of T cells in localized non-small cell lung cancer. The CDR3 sequence is 11 residues long. Trimming pared 4 bases from V and 6 bases from J, leaving 7 bases between. Looked up from germline, CDR1 is SGHAT and CDR2 is FQDESV (reference sequence). Only in-frame clones appear in the TCRdb table, and some are missing; sequencing was by immunoSEQ multiplex PCR. Of some 30,000 clones listed, less than 80% are singletons. This TCR came from a male donor at least 60 years old with stage II squamous cell lung carcinoma. Sample: peripheral blood, taken before any cancer treatment. The chain uses TRBV11-1 and TRBJ2-7; no firm D call. The CDR3 reads CASSSNLEQYF. The DNA for the CDR3 is TGTGCCAGCAGCTCCAACCTCGAGCAGTACTTC.